This T cell receptor beta chain was profiled in a study of T cells after yellow fever vaccination. In TCRdb, the 5' RACE reads were re-called with MiXCR into one record per CDR3 protein. The sample includes some 320,000 distinct CDR3 sequences, 8.7% seen only once; the top ten take about 20%. Many counts were recorded for this clonotype. The germline CDR1 and CDR2 sequences are SGHTA and FQGNSA. Trimming cost V 8 bases and J 4 bases, with 8 bases left between them. The CDR3 loop spans 12 amino acids. The clonotype originates from a man aged 18 to 29 who received the YFV17D yellow fever vaccine. The input for sequencing was PBMCs, taken on the day of the first yellow fever vaccination. The chain uses TRBV7-2 and TRBJ2-2; no reliable D call. The CDR3 protein is CASRVPTGELFF. The CDR3 DNA reads TGTGCCAGCCGGGTCCCCACCGGGGAGCTGTTTTTT.